The entry below describes one T cell receptor beta chain. Its antigen is not known. The data derive from a study of vaccination and CD4 T cells after COVID-19. As for the study in general: Cells were stimulated with overlapping spike peptides from SARS-CoV-2, HCoV-NL63, HCoV-OC43 and HCoV-229E.

Noted treatment: approximately 10-day PBMC culture with coronavirus spike peptide pools or control peptides (ViraFEST assay). Days 3 and 7 were when half the medium was replaced with fresh IL-2 medium. Negative selection recovered the CD4+ T cells once they had spent around ten days in culture. Trimming removed 3 bases from V and 8 bases from J; junction bases left unmatched: 8. Germline CDR1 DFQATT, CDR2 SNEGSKA (reference sequence). The CDR3 runs 15 residues. At the Johns Hopkins FTIC core, DNA taken from cultured CD4+ T cells was sequenced by way of the Oncomine TCR Beta short-read assay. TCRdb re-called the PCR reads with MiXCR, one entry per CDR3 protein. The data hold about 15,000 distinct CDR3 sequences, with approximately 58% observed a single time.

Sequencing was performed on CD4+ T cells from blood, cultured in vitro. This clonotype was obtained from a human donor who had recovered from COVID-19. The chain employs TRBV20-1 and TRBJ1-4; 11 bases match TRBD1. The CDR3 nucleotides read TGCAGTGCTAGCCCGGACAGGGGGCGAGGGGAAAAACTGTTTTTT. This gives the protein CSASPDRGRGEKLFF.